Listed here are 31 T cell receptor beta chains from one sample, sequenced in a study of PD-1 blockade in mismatch repair-deficient tumors. The repertoire was sequenced with immunoSEQ multiplex PCR; TCRdb's copy has only in-frame clones and lacks some. The sample has about 39,000 clones; approximately 83% are singletons. This specimen was PBMCs, taken around 40 weeks after starting pembrolizumab. Receptor source: an adult with mismatch repair-deficient cancer.

J is TRBJ2-1 and V is TRBV29-1, with 11 positions matching TRBD2. CDR3 length: 16 residues. Germline V gene sequence: CDR1 SQVTM, CDR2 ANQGSEA. The ends lost 4 bases at V and 0 bases at J; junction bases unmatched: 5. The CDR3 sequence: CSVVLAGASSYNEQFF. The CDR3 nucleotides read TGCAGCGTTGTACTAGCGGGAGCCAGCTCCTACAATGAGCAGTTCTTC.

The chain joins TRBV30 to TRBJ2-6, with D perhaps matching TRBD1 (6 bases). From germline, CDR1 is GTSNPN and CDR2 SVGIG (reference sequence). V was cut by 6 bases and J by 4 bases, with 22 bases left in between. The CDR3 is 17 residues long. CDR3 in DNA: TGTGCCTGCCCCGAGAGGGGGAAACACCCGGGGGCCAACGTCCTGACTTTC. Protein: CACPERGKHPGANVLTF.

A single count supports this clone. The chain joins TRBV7-2 to TRBJ2-1; D is undetermined. CDR1 and CDR2 from the germline V gene are SGHTA and FQGNSA. This CDR3 is 13 amino acids long. Trimming stripped 1 base from V and 3 bases from J, with 4 bases between. The CDR3, as DNA: TGTGCCAGCAGCTTAGTAGACTACAATGAGCAGTTCTTC. This translates into CASSLVDYNEQFF.

The chain has TRBV6-6 and TRBJ1-2; the D gene is possibly TRBD1 (6 bases). The V end lost 8 bases, the J end lost 0 bases, and 16 bases lay between the germline ends. The CDR3 is 15 amino acids. The germline V gene encodes CDR1 MNHNY and CDR2 SVGAGI (reference sequence). CDR3 residues: CASGTRGQPNYGYTF. CDR3 nucleotides: TGTGCCAGCGGAACCCGCGGACAGCCTAACTATGGCTACACCTTC.

J is TRBJ1-5 and V is TRBV7-9, with 7 bases matching TRBD1. With 5 bases clipped from V and 4 bases from J, the junction kept 5 bases outside the gene matches. Germline V gene data show CDR1 as SEHNR and CDR2 as FQNEAQ (reference sequence). This CDR3 spans 14 amino acids. The CDR3 DNA sequence: TGTGCCAGCAGCCTATCGACAGGGAATCAGCCCCAGCATTTT. It yields the protein CASSLSTGNQPQHF. The variable domain in full, with the rest retrieved from reference TRBV7-9 and TRBJ1-5, is DTGVSQNPRHKITKRGQNVTFRCDPISEHNRLYWYRQTLGQGPEFLTYFQNEAQLEKSRLLSDRFSAERPKGSFSTLEIQRTEQGDSAMYLCASSLSTGNQPQHFGDGTRLSIL.

The chain uses TRBV28 and TRBJ2-2, with 10 bases lining up with TRBD2. The junction had 8 bases not matched to a gene; V was cut back by 2 bases and J by 5 bases. The CDR3 spans 17 residues. Germline V CDR1 and CDR2: MDHEN, SYDVKM. In DNA form, the CDR3 reads TGTGCCAGCAGTTTACAGCGGGAGGGCCTGGGAACCGGGGAGCTGTTTTTT. It specifies CASSLQREGLGTGELFF. Using reference TRBV28 and TRBJ2-2 for the parts outside the CDR3, the full variable domain is DVKVTQSSRYLVKRTGEKVFLECVQDMDHENMFWYRQDPGLGLRLIYFSYDVKMKEKGDIPEGYSVSREKKERFSLILESASTNQTSMYLCASSLQREGLGTGELFFGEGSRLTVL.

J is TRBJ1-2 and V is TRBV5-1, with TRBD1 matching over 8 bases. Germline CDR1 and CDR2: SGHRS and YFSETQ. This CDR3 contains 15 residues. V shed 0 bases and J 3 bases; nucleotides not matched to a gene: 4. The CDR3 DNA reads TGCGCCAGCAGCTTGGCCGCGGGACAGGACTATGGCTACACCTTC. Its protein is CASSLAAGQDYGYTF.

The chain joins TRBV5-1 to TRBJ2-5, with 12 bases that match TRBD2. The trim removed 1 base at V and 5 bases at J, leaving 6 bases unmatched. Germline loops: CDR1 SGHRS, CDR2 YFSETQ. The CDR3 contains 16 residues. Here the CDR3 reads CASSLQLAGGWETQYF. CDR3 bases: TGCGCCAGCAGCTTGCAACTAGCGGGAGGTTGGGAGACCCAGTACTTC.

V and J are TRBV4-2 and TRBJ2-7; 7 nucleotides match TRBD1. Germline lookup yields CDR1 LGHNA and CDR2 YNFKEQ. This CDR3 has 16 amino acids. V shed 3 bases, J shed 1 base, and the junction held 9 bases outside the gene matches. The CDR3 loop reads CASSQSGTVGSYEQYF. CDR3 sequence (DNA): TGTGCCAGCAGCCAGTCCGGGACAGTTGGGTCCTACGAGCAGTACTTC.

Written as DNA, the CDR3 is TGTGCCAGCAGTGACCCTGGGGGGAGCCATAATGAAAAACTGTTTTTT. This translates into CASSDPGGSHNEKLFF. V and J are TRBV6-4 and TRBJ1-4, with a possible D match to TRBD1 (5 bases). Germline loops: CDR1 MRHNA, CDR2 SNTAGT. V was trimmed by 2 bases and J by 4 bases, leaving 14 bases between them. CDR3 length equals 16 residues.

This clone was seen only once. The sample contains more than one DNA sequence encoding this CDR3. The gene calls are TRBV14 and TRBJ1-1; TRBD1 is a possible D gene (5 bases). CDR3 length equals 14 residues. The germline V and J ends were trimmed by 3 bases and 0 bases, with 8 bases remaining between them. Germline lookup yields CDR1 SGHDN and CDR2 FVKESK. The CDR3 sequence: CASSQAGMNTEAFF. The CDR3 DNA sequence: TGTGCCAGCAGCCAGGCAGGGATGAACACTGAAGCTTTCTTT.

This clone came up once. Its ends do not fully match the called genes, so a read error is possible. The J gene is TRBJ1-5, the V gene TRBV19; TRBD1 is a possible D gene (5 bases). CDR3 length: 15 amino acids. In germline, CDR1 is LNHDA, CDR2 SQIVND (reference sequence). The CDR3 region has the DNA TGTGCCAGTAGTATAGACAGGGAAGACGATCAGCCCCAACATTTT. As protein: CASSIDREDDQPQHF.

This sequence joins TRBV10-3 and TRBJ1-2, with a possible D match to TRBD1 (6 bases). This CDR3 spans 14 amino acids. Germline V gives CDR1 ENHRY, CDR2 SYGVKD. V was pared by 2 bases and J by 8 bases, with 15 bases between. The chain's CDR3 is CAISEDTGKGGYTF. The CDR3 nucleotides are TGTGCCATCAGTGAGGACACAGGGAAGGGAGGCTACACCTTC.

The chain couples TRBV2 to TRBJ2-7; no clear D gene. The CDR3 has 13 residues. V shed 8 bases and J shed 0 bases, with 11 bases lying between them. Germline CDR1 and CDR2: SNHLY and FYNNEI. The DNA of the CDR3 is TGTGCCAGCGCGGTCAGTAGCTCCTACGAGCAGTACTTC. Its protein product is CASAVSSSYEQYF.

The count of this clone is one. The chain is built from TRBV18 and TRBJ1-4; D remains unclear. This CDR3 comprises 15 residues. The germline V gene has CDR1 KGHSH and CDR2 LQKENI. Between the trimmed V and J ends, which lost 2 bases and 6 bases, there was a span of 13 bases. Here the CDR3 DNA reads TGTGCCAGCTCACCAGGGCAGGTCCAGCATGAAAAACTGTTTTTT. It yields the protein CASSPGQVQHEKLFF.

This chain uses TRBV7-3 with TRBJ2-3; D is ambiguous. Trimming pared 2 bases from V and 2 bases from J, leaving 5 bases between. The CDR3 has 13 amino acids. The germline CDR1 and CDR2 sequences are SGHTA and FQGTGA. The CDR3: CASSLGATDTQYF. CDR3 DNA sequence: TGTGCCAGCAGCTTAGGAGCCACAGATACGCAGTATTTT.

This rearrangement joins TRBV27 to TRBJ1-5, with D perhaps matching TRBD1 (5 bases). CDR1 MNHEY and CDR2 SMNVEV come from the germline V gene (reference sequence). This CDR3 has 15 residues. V was clipped by 5 bases and J by 5 bases, with 16 bases between them. The CDR3 sequence is CASSPQGFQDQPQHF. The DNA for the CDR3 is TGTGCCAGCAGTCCCCAGGGATTTCAGGATCAGCCCCAGCATTTT.

V gene TRBV5-6 combines with J gene TRBJ2-1; 9 nucleotides line up with TRBD1. Germline values: CDR1 SGHDT, CDR2 YYEEEE. The CDR3 loop spans 15 amino acids. Trimming took 4 bases from V and 5 from J; bases not matched to a gene: 7. Here the CDR3 reads CASSTPGQGNNEQFF. CDR3 bases: TGTGCCAGCAGCACACCGGGACAGGGCAACAATGAGCAGTTCTTC. The variable domain in full, with the rest retrieved from reference TRBV5-6 and TRBJ2-1, is DAGVTQSPTHLIKTRGQQVTLRCSPKSGHDTVSWYQQALGQGPQFIFQYYEEEERQRGNFPDRFSGHQFPNYSSELNVNALLLGDSALYLCASSTPGQGNNEQFFGPGTRLTVL.

DNA of the CDR3: TGTGCCACCAGCAGAGATCCAGGGACAATTTTTAATCAGCCCCAGCATTTT. This codes for CATSRDPGTIFNQPQHF. The V and J genes are TRBV15 and TRBJ1-5; D is possibly TRBD1 (6 bases). Germline CDR1 LNHNV, CDR2 YYDKDF (reference sequence). Trimming pared 0 bases from V and 4 bases from J, leaving 16 bases between. This CDR3 spans 17 amino acids.

V usage is TRBV30 and J usage is TRBJ1-1; tentative D call: TRBD1 (5 bases). The CDR3 has 12 amino acids. In germline, CDR1 is GTSNPN, CDR2 SVGIG (reference sequence). Deletions cut 3 bases from V and 12 bases from J, with 17 bases between. CDR3 amino acids: CAWRGAGDGTFF. As DNA, the CDR3 is TGTGCCTGGAGGGGCGCGGGGGACGGGACTTTCTTT.

The chain employs TRBV28 and TRBJ1-6; the D is unclear. V was trimmed by 4 bases and J by 0 bases, leaving 10 bases between them. Germline CDR1 MDHEN, CDR2 SYDVKM. The CDR3 is made up of 16 amino acids. The CDR3 spells CASSSPPSSYNSPLHF. The CDR3 coding sequence is TGTGCCAGCAGTTCCCCCCCCAGCTCCTATAATTCACCCCTCCACTTT.

The chain recombines TRBV28 with TRBJ2-5; 9 bases fit TRBD1. Germline CDR1 is MDHEN and CDR2 is SYDVKM. The CDR3 has 15 residues. V gave up 5 bases and J gave up 5 bases; unmatched junction bases: 9. In DNA form, the CDR3 reads TGTGCCAGCAGTGAGACAGGGGGTAGGTCGGAGACCCAGTACTTC. It specifies CASSETGGRSETQYF.

The CDR3 here is CASSLNTPNNYNEQFF. The CDR3, as DNA: TGCGCCAGCAGCTTGAACACCCCAAATAATTACAATGAGCAGTTCTTC. V is TRBV5-1 and J is TRBJ2-1; D not resolved. CDR1 is SGHRS and CDR2 is YFSETQ in the germline V gene. Trimming stripped 1 base from V and 4 bases from J, with 15 bases between. The CDR3 covers 16 residues.

V is TRBV5-4 and J is TRBJ2-7, with D maybe TRBD2 (5 bases). The length of the CDR3 is 12 residues. Germline-derived CDR1 and CDR2 are SGHNT and YYREEE (reference sequence). V was pared by 0 bases and J by 8 bases, with 9 bases between. CDR3 protein: CASSLVGSKQYF. The DNA of the CDR3 is TGTGCCAGCAGCTTGGTAGGGAGTAAGCAGTACTTC.

This rearrangement joins TRBV7-9 to TRBJ2-1; 7 nucleotides match TRBD1. The CDR3 extends over 12 amino acids. The junction had 4 bases not matched to a gene; V was cut back by 6 bases and J by 8 bases. The germline V gene has CDR1 SEHNR and CDR2 FQNEAQ (reference sequence). CDR3 nucleotide sequence: TGTGCCAGCAGTTCCACAGGGGATGAGCAGTTCTTC. Translated: CASSSTGDEQFF.

The chain employs TRBV4-2 and TRBJ1-3; 7 nucleotides line up with TRBD1. Germline V lookup: CDR1 LGHNA, CDR2 YNFKEQ. Losses at the gene ends were 1 base for V and 6 bases for J; bases not matched to a gene: 6. The CDR3 loop spans 15 amino acids. The CDR3 protein is CASSQVKGGQNTIYF. Written as DNA, the CDR3 is TGTGCCAGCAGCCAAGTCAAAGGGGGCCAAAACACCATATATTTT.

This chain uses TRBV11-2 with TRBJ2-6; D perhaps matches TRBD2 (6 bases). Germline CDR1 and CDR2: SGHAT and FQNNGV. The V end lost 1 base, the J end lost 4 bases, and 11 bases lay between the germline ends. The CDR3 consists of 16 residues. CDR3 amino acids: CASSLVLATGANVLTF. CDR3 bases: TGTGCCAGCAGCTTAGTCCTAGCGACCGGGGCCAACGTCCTGACTTTC.

The gene calls are TRBV5-1 and TRBJ1-2; D is ambiguous. This CDR3 region has 13 residues. The ends were cut back, 2 bases at V and 7 bases at J, with 12 bases in the middle. Germline V gene sequence: CDR1 SGHRS, CDR2 YFSETQ. Here the CDR3 DNA reads TGCGCCAGCAGCTTTGCAGGTAGTAGTGGCTACACCTTC. Translating gives CASSFAGSSGYTF. The full variable domain, completed using reference TRBV5-1 and TRBJ1-2, is KAGVTQTPRYLIKTRGQQVTLSCSPISGHRSVSWYQQTPGQGLQFLFEYFSETQRNKGNFPGRFSGRQFSNSRSEMNVSTLELGDSALYLCASSFAGSSGYTFGSGTRLTVV.

A few counts support this clone. Other DNA sequences from this sample encode an identical CDR3 as well. The V call is TRBV5-1, the J call TRBJ2-2; perhaps TRBD2 as D (5 bases). This CDR3 contains 16 residues. V was clipped by 4 bases and J by 2 bases, with 15 bases between them. CDR1 SGHRS and CDR2 YFSETQ come from the germline V gene. The CDR3 reads CASSPHRDPNTGELFF. CDR3 DNA sequence: TGCGCCAGCAGCCCCCATCGGGATCCAAACACCGGGGAGCTGTTTTTT.

Note on this clone: The same CDR3 arises from other DNA sequences in this sample as well. J is TRBJ1-5 and V is TRBV29-1; TRBD1 might be the D (6 bases). V was clipped by 4 bases and J by 1 base, with 8 bases between them. CDR1 and CDR2 from the germline V gene are SQVTM and ANQGSEA. The CDR3 runs 13 residues. CDR3 sequence: CSVARGSNQPQHF. The CDR3 nucleotides are TGCAGCGTTGCCAGGGGAAGCAATCAGCCCCAGCATTTT.

The rearrangement links TRBV11-2 to TRBJ2-1; maybe TRBD2 (6 bases). This CDR3 spans 15 amino acids. CDR1 SGHAT and CDR2 FQNNGV come from the germline V gene. V dropped 7 bases and J dropped 0 bases, with 13 bases sitting between them. This chain's CDR3 is CASTLVGGSYNEQFF. Written as DNA, the CDR3 is TGTGCCAGCACCCTCGTGGGGGGCTCCTACAATGAGCAGTTCTTC.